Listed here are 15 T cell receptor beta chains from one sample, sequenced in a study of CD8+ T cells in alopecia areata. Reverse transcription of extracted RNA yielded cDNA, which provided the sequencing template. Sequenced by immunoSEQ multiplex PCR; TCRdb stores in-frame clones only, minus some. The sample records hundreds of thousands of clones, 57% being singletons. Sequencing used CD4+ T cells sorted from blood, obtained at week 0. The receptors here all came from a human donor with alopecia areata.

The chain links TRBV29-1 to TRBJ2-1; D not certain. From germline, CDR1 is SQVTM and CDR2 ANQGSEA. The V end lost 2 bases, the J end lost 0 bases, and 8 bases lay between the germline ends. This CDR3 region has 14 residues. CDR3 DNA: TGCAGCGTTGAAAATGCGTTCTCCTACAATGAGCAGTTCTTC. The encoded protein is CSVENAFSYNEQFF.

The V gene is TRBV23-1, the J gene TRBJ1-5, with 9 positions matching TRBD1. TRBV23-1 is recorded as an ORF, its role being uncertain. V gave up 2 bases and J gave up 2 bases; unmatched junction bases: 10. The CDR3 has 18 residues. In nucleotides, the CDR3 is TGCGCCAGCAGTCAAGGGCTGTTCCGGGACAGGGGCAATCAGCCCCAGCATTTT. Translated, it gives CASSQGLFRDRGNQPQHF.

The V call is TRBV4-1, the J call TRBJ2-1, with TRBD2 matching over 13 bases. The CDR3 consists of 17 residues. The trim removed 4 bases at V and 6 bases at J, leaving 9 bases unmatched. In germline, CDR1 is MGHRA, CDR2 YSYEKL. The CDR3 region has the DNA TGCGCCAGCAGCCCTCTGGGACTAGCGGGGATAAGCAATGAGCAGTTCTTC. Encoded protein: CASSPLGLAGISNEQFF.

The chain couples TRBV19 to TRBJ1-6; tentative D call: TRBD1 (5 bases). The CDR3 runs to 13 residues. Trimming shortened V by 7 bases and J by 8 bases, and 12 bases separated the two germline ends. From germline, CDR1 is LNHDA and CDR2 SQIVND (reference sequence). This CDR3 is CASKLSTDSPLHF. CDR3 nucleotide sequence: TGTGCCAGTAAATTGTCGACAGATTCACCCCTCCACTTT.

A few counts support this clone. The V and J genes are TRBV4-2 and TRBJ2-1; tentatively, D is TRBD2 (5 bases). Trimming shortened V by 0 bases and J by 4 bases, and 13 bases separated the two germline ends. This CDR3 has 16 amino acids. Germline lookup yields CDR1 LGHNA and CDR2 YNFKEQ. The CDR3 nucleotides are TGTGCCAGCAGCCAAGATACGGCTAGCCAGTACAATGAGCAGTTCTTC. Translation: CASSQDTASQYNEQFF.

The chain's CDR3 is CASVGGETNYGYTF. For the CDR3, the DNA is TGTGCCAGCGTAGGGGGGGAGACCAACTATGGCTACACCTTC. The J gene is TRBJ1-2, the V gene TRBV2; maybe TRBD1 (6 bases). The CDR3 is made up of 14 amino acids. V was pared by 8 bases and J by 2 bases, with 15 bases between. The germline V gene has CDR1 SNHLY and CDR2 FYNNEI.

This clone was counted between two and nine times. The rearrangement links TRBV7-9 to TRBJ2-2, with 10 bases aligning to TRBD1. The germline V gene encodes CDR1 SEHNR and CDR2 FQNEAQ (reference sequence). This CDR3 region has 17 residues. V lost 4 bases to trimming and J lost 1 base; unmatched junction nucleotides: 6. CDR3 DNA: TGTGCCAGCAGCTCCCCATGGGACAGGGGGAACACCGGGGAGCTGTTTTTT. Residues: CASSSPWDRGNTGELFF.

The CDR3 region is CASSLARAGGPHEQFF. The CDR3 DNA is TGTGCCAGCAGCTTGGCACGGGCGGGAGGGCCCCATGAGCAGTTCTTC. This chain uses TRBV5-6 with TRBJ2-1; 9 nucleotides match TRBD2. CDR1 and CDR2 (germline): SGHDT, YYEEEE. The trim removed 0 bases at V and 8 bases at J, leaving 9 bases unmatched. The CDR3 has 16 amino acids.

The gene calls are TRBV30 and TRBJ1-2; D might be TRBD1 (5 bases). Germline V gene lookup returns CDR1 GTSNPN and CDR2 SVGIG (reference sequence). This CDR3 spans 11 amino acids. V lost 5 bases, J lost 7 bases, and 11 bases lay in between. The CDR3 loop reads CAWDRSRGYTF. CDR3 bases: TGTGCCTGGGACAGATCGCGTGGCTACACCTTC. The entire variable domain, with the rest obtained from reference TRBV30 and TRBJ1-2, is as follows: SQTIHQWPATLVQPVGSPLSLECTVEGTSNPNLYWYRQAAGRGLQLLFYSVGIGQISSEVPQNLSASRPQDRQFILSSKKLLLSDSGFYLCAWDRSRGYTFGSGTRLTVV.

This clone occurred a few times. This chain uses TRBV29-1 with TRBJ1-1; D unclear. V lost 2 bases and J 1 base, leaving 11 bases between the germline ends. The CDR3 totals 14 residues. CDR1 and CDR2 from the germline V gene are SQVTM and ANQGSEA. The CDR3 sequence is CSVESGLGNTEAFF. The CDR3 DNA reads TGCAGCGTTGAATCGGGGTTAGGGAACACTGAAGCTTTCTTT.

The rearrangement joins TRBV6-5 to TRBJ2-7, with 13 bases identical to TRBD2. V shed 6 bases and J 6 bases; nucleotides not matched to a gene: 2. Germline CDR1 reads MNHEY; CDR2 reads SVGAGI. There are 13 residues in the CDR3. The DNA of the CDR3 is TGTGCCAGCAGAGGACTAGCGGGAGTCGAGCAGTACTTC. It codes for CASRGLAGVEQYF.

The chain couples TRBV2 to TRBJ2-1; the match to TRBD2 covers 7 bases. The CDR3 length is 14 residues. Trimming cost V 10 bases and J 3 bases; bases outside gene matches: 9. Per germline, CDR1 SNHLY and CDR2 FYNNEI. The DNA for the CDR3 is TGTGCCACCAAACTAGCGTCGAACTACAATGAGCAGTTCTTC. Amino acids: CATKLASNYNEQFF.

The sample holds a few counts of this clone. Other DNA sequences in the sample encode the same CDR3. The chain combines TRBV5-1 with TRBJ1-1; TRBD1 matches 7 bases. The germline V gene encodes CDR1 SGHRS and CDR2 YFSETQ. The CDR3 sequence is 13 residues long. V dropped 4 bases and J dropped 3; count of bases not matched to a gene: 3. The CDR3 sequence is CASSPGTDTEAFF. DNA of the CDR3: TGCGCCAGCAGCCCTGGGACAGACACTGAAGCTTTCTTT. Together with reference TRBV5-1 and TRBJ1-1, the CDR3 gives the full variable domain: KAGVTQTPRYLIKTRGQQVTLSCSPISGHRSVSWYQQTPGQGLQFLFEYFSETQRNKGNFPGRFSGRQFSNSRSEMNVSTLELGDSALYLCASSPGTDTEAFFGQGTRLTVV.

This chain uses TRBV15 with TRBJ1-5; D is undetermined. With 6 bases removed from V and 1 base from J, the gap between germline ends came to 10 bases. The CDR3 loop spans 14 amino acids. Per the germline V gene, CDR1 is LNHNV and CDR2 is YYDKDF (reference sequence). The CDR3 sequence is CATRDLLSNQPQHF. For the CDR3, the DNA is TGTGCCACCAGAGATTTACTCAGCAATCAGCCCCAGCATTTT.

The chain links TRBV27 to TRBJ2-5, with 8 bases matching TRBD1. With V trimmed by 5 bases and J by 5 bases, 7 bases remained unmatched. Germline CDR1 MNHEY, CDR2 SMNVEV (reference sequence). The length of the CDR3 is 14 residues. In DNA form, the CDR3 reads TGTGCCAGCAGTCTCCAGGGGGCCGGGGAGACCCAGTACTTC. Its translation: CASSLQGAGETQYF.